This T cell receptor (beta chain) came from a study of HIV-infected patients and healthy controls. cDNA was made from roughly 470 ng RNA using alpha and beta constant primers. Alpha and beta chain libraries were made separately by chain-specific third strand synthesis with multiplexing indices. TCRdb independently ran MiXCR on the 5' RACE reads; one entry per CDR3 protein. The table lists 3,500 to 5,000 distinct CDR3 sequences, under 35% of them singletons. Antiretroviral therapy had run roughly three months, about 14 weeks, before follow-up blood collection. All unsorted peripheral T cells were captured because whole blood was used without fractionation. The RNA source was an approximately 2.4 ml peripheral blood draw. This CDR3 comprises 15 residues. Looked up from germline, CDR1 is LGHDT and CDR2 is YNNKEL (reference sequence). V was trimmed by 4 bases and J by 0 bases, leaving 11 bases between them.

The sequencing used blood, collected during antiretroviral therapy. V and J are TRBV3-1 and TRBJ2-3; tentatively, D is TRBD2 (5 bases). This TCR derives from an adult with HIV infection. CDR3 coding DNA: TGTGCCAGCAGCCCGGGGTTGACGAGCACAGATACGCAGTATTTT. This translates into CASSPGLTSTDTQYF.